A single count supports the clone carrying this T cell receptor (beta chain). V was clipped by 1 base and J by 6 bases, with 10 bases between them. The germline V gene encodes CDR1 SGDLS and CDR2 YYNGEE. This CDR3 has 14 residues. Profiling relied on immunoSEQ multiplex PCR, and the TCRdb table lists in-frame clones only, not all of them. The data contain about 380,000 clones, over 90% of them seen just once; the ten biggest clones take up approximately 0.02%. The data were taken from a study of shared T cell receptors in the human thymus. V and J are TRBV9 and TRBJ1-4; the D gene is possibly TRBD1 (5 bases). The sequenced material came from thymocytes. This clonotype was sampled from a human donor. CDR3 sequence reads: CASSVKRGDEKLFF. The CDR3 bases are TGTGCCAGCAGCGTAAAGAGGGGCGATGAAAAACTGTTTTTT.